Shown below are 20 T cell receptor beta chains from a single sample sequenced in a study of T cells in Graves' hyperthyroidism and ophthalmopathy. Template material for amplifying TCR beta CDR3 regions consisted of RNA transcripts. With the HTBI primer set, the TCR CDR3 went through a first round of RT-PCR. TCRdb called the multiplex PCR reads again in MiXCR, with one record for every CDR3 protein. This table holds 96,000 or so distinct CDR3 sequences, roughly 49% found once. The sequenced material came from blood. These TCRs come from a woman aged 40 to 55 with Graves' hyperthyroidism.

This clonotype was seen a few times. The V gene is TRBV6-1, the J gene TRBJ2-2, with D unclear. V lost 3 bases and J lost 6, with 8 bases in between. The CDR3 spans 13 residues. Germline CDR1 MNHNS, CDR2 SASEGT. The CDR3 DNA is TGTGCCAGCAGTGATATAAGCGCCGGGGAGCTGTTTTTT. Its translation: CASSDISAGELFF.

The chain combines TRBV2 with TRBJ1-2; no clear D. Germline V CDR1 and CDR2: SNHLY, FYNNEI. V lost 8 bases and J 3 bases, leaving 10 bases between the germline ends. This CDR3 has 12 residues. The DNA for the CDR3 is TGTGCCAGCGGAAACAGCTACTATGGCTACACCTTC. Amino acids: CASGNSYYGYTF. The full variable domain, with the rest looked up from reference TRBV2 and TRBJ1-2, is EPEVTQTPSHQVTQMGQEVILRCVPISNHLYFYWYRQILGQKVEFLVSFYNNEISEKSEIFDDQFSVERPDGSNFTLKIRSTKLEDSAMYFCASGNSYYGYTFGSGTRLTVV.

CDR3 amino acids: CSAPTSGRSQTQYF. In DNA form, the CDR3 reads TGCAGCGCTCCCACTAGCGGGAGGTCGCAGACCCAGTACTTC. The V call is TRBV29-1, the J call TRBJ2-5; TRBD2 agrees at 12 bases. The CDR3 totals 14 residues. V shed 7 bases, J shed 6 bases, and the junction held 9 bases outside the gene matches. Germline assignment: CDR1 SQVTM and CDR2 ANQGSEA.

This chain uses TRBV12-3 or TRBV12-4 with TRBJ2-7, with D perhaps matching TRBD2 (6 bases). This CDR3 has 17 amino acids. The V end was cut by 3 bases, the J end by 7 bases, with 25 bases between. The CDR3 spells CASSLWREGTGEWEQYF. As DNA, the CDR3 is TGTGCCAGCAGTTTGTGGCGGGAAGGCACCGGGGAGTGGGAGCAGTACTTC.

This CDR3 reads CASSLDWGNTGELFF. DNA for the CDR3: TGTGCCAGCAGCTTAGATTGGGGGAACACCGGGGAGCTGTTTTTT. V and J are TRBV11-2 and TRBJ2-2; unclear D gene. The germline gives CDR1 SGHAT, CDR2 FQNNGV. The ends were cut back, 0 bases at V and 1 base at J, with 6 bases in the middle. This CDR3 comprises 15 residues.

Regarding this clonotype: A much larger clone sits a single nucleotide away, making a read error possible. The rearrangement uses TRBV6-2 or TRBV6-3 and TRBJ1-2; possibly TRBD1 for D (5 bases). The CDR3 runs 15 residues. The germline V gene has CDR1 MNHEY and CDR2 SVGEGT. The CDR3 region is CASSHSGGGGYGYTF. CDR3 in DNA: TGTGCCAGCAGTCACTCTGGCGGCGGGGGCTATGGCTACACCTTC.

The chain carries TRBV9 and TRBJ1-2; D might be TRBD1 (6 bases). The CDR3 has 14 residues. The germline CDR1 and CDR2 sequences are SGDLS and YYNGEE. Trimming took 5 bases from V and 7 from J, leaving 18 bases between them. CDR3 nucleotides: TGTGCCAGCAGAGGTGAAGGGGGGGGCGTTGGCTACACCTTC. Translation: CASRGEGGGVGYTF.

The chain links TRBV29-1 to TRBJ1-2, with TRBD1 matching over 8 bases. The V gene's germline CDR1 is SQVTM and CDR2 ANQGSEA. The CDR3 contains 13 residues. V lost 4 bases, J lost 4 bases, and 5 bases stayed unmatched. The CDR3 nucleotides read TGCAGCGTTGGACAGGGGAGCGTCTATGGCTACACCTTC. Translation gives CSVGQGSVYGYTF. The whole variable domain, remainder taken from reference TRBV29-1 and TRBJ1-2, is SAVISQKPSRDICQRGTSLTIQCQVDSQVTMMFWYRQQPGQSLTLIATANQGSEATYESGFVIDKFPISRPNLTFSTLTVSNMSPEDSSIYLCSVGQGSVYGYTFGSGTRLTVV.

This clonotype has at least ten counts. This chain uses TRBV2 with TRBJ2-5; 9 bases agree with TRBD1. After removal of 5 bases from V and 4 bases from J, the junction contained 5 bases not matched to a gene. Germline V CDR1 and CDR2: SNHLY, FYNNEI. CDR3 length: 14 residues. This chain's CDR3 is CASSRDRVVETQYF. CDR3 sequence (DNA): TGTGCCAGCAGTCGGGACAGGGTGGTAGAGACCCAGTACTTC.

This clonotype was recorded at least ten times. The chain uses TRBV27 and TRBJ1-1; 7 bases agree with TRBD1. Germline values: CDR1 MNHEY, CDR2 SMNVEV (reference sequence). There are 13 residues in the CDR3. The V segment lost 5 bases and the J segment 5 bases; nucleotides outside the gene matches: 5. For the CDR3, the DNA is TGTGCCAGCAGTAGACAGGGTTGGACTGAAGCTTTCTTT. Amino acids: CASSRQGWTEAFF.

This sequence joins TRBV7-2 and TRBJ2-3, with D hard to call. Germline CDR1 and CDR2: SGHTA and FQGNSA. Trimming took off 1 base at V and 7 bases at J, with 6 bases between the two ends. The CDR3 is 12 amino acids. CDR3: CASSLDYNTQYF. CDR3 DNA sequence: TGTGCCAGCAGCTTAGACTATAATACGCAGTATTTT.

The J gene is TRBJ1-6, the V gene TRBV15; D gene unclear. V was trimmed by 1 base and J by 15 bases, leaving 13 bases between them. Germline V gene data show CDR1 as LNHNV and CDR2 as YYDKDF (reference sequence). This CDR3 region has 13 residues. CDR3 sequence reads: CATSRGYNEDLHF. CDR3 coding DNA: TGTGCCACCAGCAGAGGTTACAACGAGGACCTCCACTTT.

Concerning this clonotype: Given a much more abundant clone one base away, this may be a read error. The V and J genes are TRBV6-5 and TRBJ2-5, with D tentatively TRBD2 (6 bases). The germline V gene encodes CDR1 MNHEY and CDR2 SVGAGI. The CDR3 spans 15 residues. The CDR3 reads CASRLAAPYQETRYF. As DNA, the CDR3 is TGTGCCAGCAGACTAGCCGCCCCGTACCAAGAGACCCGGTACTTC.

J is TRBJ1-3 and V is TRBV28; D gene ambiguous. Trimming removed 7 bases at V and 6 bases at J, with 4 bases between. The CDR3 length is 10 residues. Germline V gives CDR1 MDHEN, CDR2 SYDVKM. DNA of the CDR3: TGTGCCAGCAATGAAAACACCATATATTTT. This sequence encodes CASNENTIYF.

This clonotype appeared many times. This chain links TRBV14 with TRBJ2-7, with D perhaps matching TRBD1 (5 bases). CDR3 length: 11 amino acids. Germline V lookup: CDR1 SGHDN, CDR2 FVKESK. The V end was cut by 6 bases, the J end by 6 bases, with 9 bases between. CDR3 bases: TGTGCCAGCAGTCAGGGTCTCGAGCAGTACTTC. Translation gives CASSQGLEQYF.

Regarding this clonotype: One end of the junction is discordant with germline, which a read error may explain. The J gene is TRBJ2-2, the V gene TRBV19, with 9 nucleotides matching TRBD2. The germline gives CDR1 LNHDA, CDR2 SQIVND (reference sequence). The CDR3 consists of 14 residues. The CDR3 DNA reads as TGTGCCAGTAGTATAGTACGGGCTAGCGGGGAGCTGTTCTTT. Translating it yields CASSIVRASGELFF.

V and J are TRBV20-1 and TRBJ2-3; the match to TRBD2 covers 12 bases. Germline trimming cut 7 bases from V and 3 bases from J; bases unmatched to any gene: 8. The CDR3 sequence is 15 residues long. CDR1 is DFQATT and CDR2 is SNEGSKA in the germline V gene (reference sequence). The CDR3 DNA reads TGCAGTGTAAGGTGGACTAGCGGGATAACAGATACGCAGTATTTT. Amino acids: CSVRWTSGITDTQYF.

This clonotype was found many times. The chain is built from TRBV4-1 and TRBJ2-7, with D possibly being TRBD1 (6 bases). Trimming removed 2 bases from V and 0 bases from J, with 11 bases in between. Germline CDR1 MGHRA, CDR2 YSYEKL. The CDR3 is 15 residues long. Written as DNA, the CDR3 is TGCGCCAGCAGCCAACCGCAGGACAGCTCCTACGAGCAGTACTTC. It codes for CASSQPQDSSYEQYF.

This chain joins TRBV29-1 and TRBJ2-5, with TRBD1 identical over 9 bases. The CDR3 consists of 12 residues. Trimming took 6 bases from V and 5 from J; bases not matched to a gene: 4. CDR1 and CDR2 (germline): SQVTM, ANQGSEA. The CDR3 spells CSVQGAGETQYF. The CDR3 bases are TGCAGCGTACAGGGGGCTGGGGAGACCCAGTACTTC. The entire variable domain, with the rest obtained from reference TRBV29-1 and TRBJ2-5, is as follows: SAVISQKPSRDICQRGTSLTIQCQVDSQVTMMFWYRQQPGQSLTLIATANQGSEATYESGFVIDKFPISRPNLTFSTLTVSNMSPEDSSIYLCSVQGAGETQYFGPGTRLLVL.

V gene TRBV9 combines with J gene TRBJ2-3; 10 nucleotides agree with TRBD2. The V segment lost 7 bases and the J segment 3 bases; nucleotides outside the gene matches: 8. The CDR3 runs to 15 residues. CDR1 is SGDLS and CDR2 is YYNGEE in the germline V gene. The CDR3 nucleotides are TGTGCCAGCCAGCGGGAGGGCCGGTTGACAGATACGCAGTATTTT. Translated: CASQREGRLTDTQYF. Complete variable domain (other parts from reference TRBV9 and TRBJ2-3): DSGVTQTPKHLITATGQRVTLRCSPRSGDLSVYWYQQSLDQGLQFLIQYYNGEERAKGNILERFSAQQFPDLHSELNLSSLELGDSALYFCASQREGRLTDTQYFGPGTRLTVL.